This is a list of T cell receptor beta chains from one sample in a study of shared clonotypes between healthy human individuals. Generated by immunoSEQ multiplex PCR, the TCRdb table keeps only in-frame clones and is missing some. The table shows over a million clones, with more than 95% occurring only once. The specimen was naive CD4+ T cells sorted from blood. The receptors were sampled from a man aged 25 to 40 in good health. Each CDR3 is given with its conserved first and last residue. The D gene is left open where the match is weak. Rows give clone size only sometimes, using once, few, many, or a class for an expanded clone.

J | D | size | V | DNA | CDR3
TRBJ2-7 | TRBD2 | - | TRBV9 | TGTGCCAGCAGCCCAGTAGCGGGAGGGCCTGGGTACGAGCAGTACTTC | CASSPVAGGPGYEQYF
TRBJ2-3 | - | - | TRBV25-1 | TGTGCCAGCAGTGACACAGGGCCCACAGATACGCAGTATTTT | CASSDTGPTDTQYF
TRBJ2-2 | - | - | TRBV7-8 | TGTGCCAGCAGCATCAGACAGAACACCGGGGAGCTGTTTTTT | CASSIRQNTGELFF
TRBJ2-7 | TRBD1 | few | TRBV19 | TGTGCCAGTAGTATTACTCGGGACAGGGGAAAACGGACCTACGAGCAGTACTTC | CASSITRDRGKRTYEQYF
TRBJ1-5 | - | - | TRBV30 | TGTGCCTGGAGTGCCCCGCGGGGGGCGAGCAATCAGCCCCAGCATTTT | CAWSAPRGASNQPQHF
TRBJ2-3 | - | - | TRBV6-1 | TGTGCCAGCAGGGCTAGGGTACACACAGATACGCAGTATTTT | CASRARVHTDTQYF
TRBJ2-2 | - | - | TRBV18 | TGTGCCAGCTCACCACCGAGCACCGGGGAGCTGTTTTTT | CASSPPSTGELFF
TRBJ2-1 | TRBD2 | - | TRBV2 | TGTGCCAGCATGCTGGGGGTTCTAGCGGGAGGGCCAACCTACAATGAGCAGTTCTTC | CASMLGVLAGGPTYNEQFF
TRBJ1-5 | - | - | TRBV21-1 | TGTGCCAGCAGCATCCTTACAGGGAGAATTAGCAATCAGCCCCAGCATTTT | CASSILTGRISNQPQHF
TRBJ2-7 | TRBD1 | - | TRBV27 | TGTGCCAGCAGTTTCCGGACCTCGGACAGGGGCCGCTACGAGCAGTACTTC | CASSFRTSDRGRYEQYF
TRBJ2-1 | TRBD2 | - | TRBV27 | TGTGCCAGCAGTTCTCCGGGACTAGCGCCGGGGGATGAGCAGTTCTTC | CASSSPGLAPGDEQFF
TRBJ1-4 | - | - | TRBV5-1 | TGCGCCAGCCCAACTAATGAAAAACTGTTTTTT | CASPTNEKLFF
TRBJ1-1 | TRBD1 | - | TRBV7-9 | TGTGCCAGCAGCTTCGACAGGGGTTGGGGCACTGAAGCTTTCTTT | CASSFDRGWGTEAFF
TRBJ1-5 | - | - | TRBV7-9 | TGTGCCAGCAGCTTAGCAATCAACGTGGCAGCCGCTAATCAGCCCCAGCATTTT | CASSLAINVAAANQPQHF
TRBJ2-7 | - | - | TRBV29-1 | TGCACCCTCCCCGCCTCACTACAGGGTGACGAGCAGTACTTC | CTLPASLQGDEQYF
TRBJ1-5 | - | - | TRBV28 | TGTGCCAGCAGTTTCAGGGGATTGGGTCAGCCCCAGCATTTT | CASSFRGLGQPQHF
TRBJ1-2 | TRBD1 | once | TRBV5-1 | TGCGCCAGCAGCTTGGATATAAATTTACAGGGGGTTCACTATGGCTACACCTTC | CASSLDINLQGVHYGYTF
TRBJ2-2 | - | - | TRBV18 | TGTGCCAGCTCACCATCCGAACCCGACACCGGGGAGCTGTTTTTT | CASSPSEPDTGELFF
TRBJ2-1 | - | - | TRBV11-3 | TGTGCCAGCAGCTCTGATCCGGAGGACAATGAGCAGTTCTTC | CASSSDPEDNEQFF
TRBJ1-4 | - | - | TRBV7-2 | TGTGCCAGCAGCGCAGAGGTCGGGACATTTGAAAAACTGTTTTTT | CASSAEVGTFEKLFF
TRBJ2-2 | - | - | TRBV2 | TGTGCCAGTGAAACCGGGAGCGTCACCGGGGAGCTGTTTTTT | CASETGSVTGELFF
TRBJ2-5 | TRBD1 | - | TRBV4-1 | TGCGCCAGCAGCCAAGATCTGCCAGGGGGCATTCTCGAGACCCAGTACTTC | CASSQDLPGGILETQYF
TRBJ2-7 | - | - | TRBV5-1 | TGCGCCAGCAGCCCCGAAGGTCGAAACTCCTACGAGCAGTACTTC | CASSPEGRNSYEQYF
TRBJ2-2 | - | - | TRBV27 | TGTGCCAGCAGTTTTTTGGACAGGAGACTAGCGAGCACCGGGGAGCTGTTTTTT | CASSFLDRRLASTGELFF
TRBJ2-3 | TRBD2 | - | TRBV29-1 | TGCAGCGCTTTAGCGGGTACAGATACGCAGTATTTT | CSALAGTDTQYF
TRBJ2-2 | - | - | TRBV15 | TGTGCCACCAGCAGAGATCGGCAGGCTAGTAACACCGGGGAGCTGTTTTTT | CATSRDRQASNTGELFF
TRBJ2-7 | TRBD2 | - | TRBV14 | TGTGCCAGCAGCCGACTAGCGGGAGCCTACGAGCAGTACTTC | CASSRLAGAYEQYF
TRBJ2-2 | - | once | TRBV10-1 | TGCGCCAGCAGTGACTCTAGCGCGGCGAACACCGGGGAGCTGTTTTTT | CASSDSSAANTGELFF
TRBJ2-3 | - | - | TRBV7-9 | TGTGCCAGCAGCTTAGGGGGGGCGGATACGCAGTATTTT | CASSLGGADTQYF
TRBJ1-5 | - | few | TRBV28 | TGTGCCAGCAGTGCCGGGTATCAGCCCCAGCATTTT | CASSAGYQPQHF
TRBJ2-3 | - | - | TRBV4-3 | TGCGCCAGCAGCCAAGGGACCGCCAACACACGAGATACGCAGTATTTT | CASSQGTANTRDTQYF
TRBJ2-2 | TRBD2 | - | TRBV10-2 | TGCGCCAGCAGGCTAGCGGCTAACACCGGGGAGCTGTTTTTT | CASRLAANTGELFF
TRBJ2-7 | - | - | TRBV16 | TGTGCCAGCAGCCCTACCCGGCGGTCGACCTACGAGCAGTACTTC | CASSPTRRSTYEQYF
TRBJ1-2 | TRBD1 | - | TRBV5-1 | TGCGCCAGCAGTTTTGACAGGGTACGTGGCTACACCTTC | CASSFDRVRGYTF
TRBJ2-1 | TRBD2 | - | TRBV11-3 | TGTGCCAGAACGAACAAAAGGGTAACGCGGGAGGGCCCCAATGAGCAGTTCTTC | CARTNKRVTREGPNEQFF
TRBJ1-2 | - | - | TRBV5-1 | TGCGCCAGCAGCTTGGCCGCAGGGGACTATGGCTACACCTTC | CASSLAAGDYGYTF
TRBJ1-5 | - | - | TRBV14 | TGTGCCAGCAGCCAAGGTGGTGGGGTTGGCAATCAGCCCCAGCATTTT | CASSQGGGVGNQPQHF
TRBJ2-7 | - | - | TRBV19 | TGTGCCAGTAGTCCCAGGGGAAACTACGAGCAGTACTTC | CASSPRGNYEQYF
TRBJ2-7 | - | - | TRBV14 | TGTGCCAGCAGCAAGCGGACAGCCTACGAGCAGTACTTC | CASSKRTAYEQYF
TRBJ2-7 | - | - | TRBV21-1 | TGTGCCAGCTCAGCAACCCTCGAGAGCTCCTACGAGCAGTACTTC | CASSATLESSYEQYF
TRBJ2-1 | TRBD2 | once | TRBV10-3 | TGTGCCACCGCGGGACTAGCGGGGGAGGGTGAGCAGTTCTTC | CATAGLAGEGEQFF
TRBJ2-7 | - | - | TRBV21-1 | TGTGCCAGCAGCAAAGTCGGCTACGAGCAGTACTTC | CASSKVGYEQYF
TRBJ2-7 | - | - | TRBV28 | TGTGCCAGCACCGGCGGGGAGACAGCCTACGAGCAGTACTTC | CASTGGETAYEQYF
TRBJ2-2 | - | - | TRBV19 | TGTGCCAGTAGTATAGAGTGGAACACCGGGGAGCTGTTTTTT | CASSIEWNTGELFF
TRBJ2-1 | TRBD1 | - | TRBV9 | TGTGCCAGCAGCGTAGACAGGGGTCATGAGCAGTTCTTC | CASSVDRGHEQFF
TRBJ2-7 | - | many | TRBV18 | TGTGCCAGCTCACCAAAACAGGGTGGTTACGAGCAGTACTTC | CASSPKQGGYEQYF
TRBJ2-7 | TRBD1 | once | TRBV5-1 | TGCGCCAGCAGTAAGAACTCCTGGACAGGGGGAACTTACGAGCAGTACTTC | CASSKNSWTGGTYEQYF
TRBJ1-4 | TRBD1 | - | TRBV29-1 | TGCAGCGCCGGGGACAGGGGCGCTACGGTTGGAGAAAAACTGTTTTTT | CSAGDRGATVGEKLFF
TRBJ2-2 | - | - | TRBV5-1 | TGCGCCAGCAGGACAGGTGCCTTCACCGGGGAGCTGTTTTTT | CASRTGAFTGELFF
TRBJ1-3 | - | - | TRBV7-8 | TGTGCCAGCAGTTTAGGGGGAGCTGGAAACACCATATATTTT | CASSLGGAGNTIYF
TRBJ1-2 | - | - | TRBV6-1 | TGTGCCAGCAGTGAAGGGGGGGCTAACTATGGCTACACCTTC | CASSEGGANYGYTF
TRBJ2-7 | - | once | TRBV5-1 | TGCGCCAGCAGCTCGGGACGCCCGGGCTACGAGCAGTACTTC | CASSSGRPGYEQYF
TRBJ2-7 | - | - | TRBV27 | TGTGCCAGCAGTTTAGGCGCAGGGCCCTCCTACGAGCAGTACTTC | CASSLGAGPSYEQYF
TRBJ1-1 | - | - | TRBV6-5 | TGTGCCAGCAGTTACTCGACCGGGGGGTCTACTGAAGCTTTCTTT | CASSYSTGGSTEAFF
TRBJ1-5 | - | - | TRBV5-6 | TGTGCCAGCAGCTTGTATAGTTATAGCAATCAGCCCCAGCATTTT | CASSLYSYSNQPQHF
TRBJ2-7 | TRBD2 | - | TRBV10-1 | TGCGCCAGCAGTGCCCTAGCGGGAGGGCCGCACGAGCAGTACTTC | CASSALAGGPHEQYF
TRBJ2-7 | TRBD1 | - | TRBV5-1 | TGCGCCAGCAGCACGGGACAGGGGAAGGTACCCTACGAGCAGTACTTC | CASSTGQGKVPYEQYF
TRBJ2-3 | - | - | TRBV7-8 | TGTGCCAGTGGGGTATCGGATACGCAGTATTTT | CASGVSDTQYF
TRBJ1-4 | - | - | TRBV5-1 | TGCGCCAGCAGTTTTAGCACAGGAGCTGCAACTAATGAAAAACTGTTTTTT | CASSFSTGAATNEKLFF